The source of this TCR beta chain is a study of cytomegalovirus exposure and HLA in healthy donors (TCRdb year 2017). For the study in its entirety: According to an earlier analysis of 587 of the donors, 200 million or so T cells yielded roughly 110 million unique TCR beta sequences and about 300 Gb of sequence data. An early release covering roughly 600 HLA-typed donors comprised approximately 290 gigabases of sequencing data and around 86 million unique TCR sequences. Among the roughly 400 genotyped donors, approximately 81% belonged to the genetic ancestry cluster associated with self-reported Caucasian donors. The aim of the study was to test whether cataloging public T cell receptors could identify signatures of past pathogen exposure. The T cell repertoires of some 700 subjects were profiled by immunosequencing and related to cytomegalovirus serostatus. Along with the 666-subject first cohort, a separate validation cohort of over 90 different subjects was used. The study combined high-throughput TCR immunosequencing, statistical association of individual TCRs with disease status, and machine learning to predict cytomegalovirus infection status. In a later analysis, previously published TCR beta repertoires from hundreds of donors were re-analyzed and high-resolution HLA genotyping was added so that TCR occurrence patterns could be studied. Rather than drawing on any new phenotypic data, the later analysis identified candidate immune exposures from TCR beta sequences and the way those sequences occurred across donors. To decide whether each TCR beta V gene segment behaved as functional or pseudogenic, an earlier analysis of some 570 of the donors relied on high-throughput TCR beta sequencing. Donor age, sex, ethnicity and CMV serostatus were compiled alongside the repertoire data. A later genetic analysis used genome-wide SNP genotypes for about 55% of the 666 donors, treating that subset as a discovery cohort. Every repertoire in the discovery cohort had been generated on one and the same sequencing platform. Both class I and class II loci were covered by HLA typing, at four-digit resolution. The number of typed donors differed by locus: about 629-640 for A, B, C, DRB1 and DQB1; approximately 540 for DQA1; 606 for DPA1; and roughly 490 for DPB1. Because of strong linkage in the cohort, four or five DR-DQ haplotypes were treated as single units for association and clustering. Among around 400 genotyped donors of the cohort, an average of around 250,000 unique TCR beta nucleotide sequences was sequenced per donor, of which about 19% were non-productive. Paper-wide results and their limitations: Compared with equally common non-associated chains, HLA-associated TCR beta chains in a later analysis were more clonally expanded and had lower generation probabilities. In a later genetic analysis, fewer N-insertions in productive TCRs were reported among donors in an Asian-associated ancestry cluster than the roughly 640-donor mean. A further reported finding was that TCR beta sequences accurately predicted the HLA-A and HLA-B alleles for most subjects in the first cohort. The authors suggested that the approach could potentially be generalized to other disease states and immunological phenotypes. In a later genetic analysis, a missense DCLRE1C variant was associated with V-gene and J-gene trimming of TCR beta chains, and the association was replicated in an independent cohort. Three of the identified cytomegalovirus-associated TCR beta chains were confirmed in vitro to be specific for cytomegalovirus antigens. In both the original and validation cohorts, the classifier was reported to diagnose cytomegalovirus status with high specificity and sensitivity. A group of highly shared sequence variants was considered likely to be a technical artifact of the sequencing pipeline. The study listed 150 to 200 TCR beta chains as associated with cytomegalovirus. Because some donors lacked HLA typing at each locus, the association tests relied only on the typed subset. Only TCR beta chains were sequenced in this cohort, and the absence of alpha or paired-chain data limited detectable features. In a later analysis, most CMV-associated TCR beta chains were found to appear HLA-restricted, with HLA associations seemingly driven largely by CMV exposure. Some IMGT-functional V segments, including TRBV6-2 and TRBV6-3, could not be distinguished by the 87-base-pair reads and were therefore excluded. Broadly in line with IMGT annotations, most TCR beta V segments showed up in productive rearrangements about 87% or about 30% of the time in an earlier analysis of under 700 of the donors. At a false discovery rate of 0.05, a later analysis linked 16,951 TCR beta sequences to specific HLA alleles. Correlated functional status among segregating V segments might reflect linkage disequilibrium, but an unknown experimental factor could not be ruled out. Across donors, most TCR sequences were observed very rarely, whereas some public TCRs were present in many individuals. A later analysis found that TCR association rates varied across HLA loci, with DRB1 alleles showing the most associated TCRs and HLA-C alleles the fewest. Because counts were too low, seventeen rarely observed V segments, including chromosome 9 orphons, were left out of the earlier analysis of several hundred of the donors. Roughly uniform sequencing depth across donors was assumed in presence/absence analyses, although this assumption may not hold. A later analysis reported that several top co-occurrence clusters appeared linked to parvovirus B19, influenza, CMV and Epstein-Barr virus. For the cohort, immune exposure information was limited to CMV serostatus. When HLA alleles, especially DR and DQ, strongly co-occurred, TCR associations were difficult to assign to individual alleles.

The cohort comprised hundreds of healthy bone marrow donors. At the time of sampling, every cohort member was nominally healthy, though immune exposures that went unrecorded were likely present. The donor tested CMV seronegative and was one of the 352 seronegative cohort members. A peripheral blood sample was provided by each donor, and peripheral blood mononuclear cells were used for TCR beta sequencing. The Qiagen DNeasy Blood Extraction Kit was used to extract genomic DNA from the blood cell samples. Unmatched junction bases come to 4, with V trimmed by 3 bases and J by 5 bases. CDR1 is given as LGHNA and CDR2 as YNFKEQ, both from the germline V gene. Measured from the cysteine to the phenylalanine, the CDR3 is 14 residues long. Kept here is only the CDR3 DNA, which spans 42 bases and is read in frame from base 1. About this clone itself: The antigen this receptor binds is unknown. The input lacks base qualities; no much larger clone sits a single base away.

The receptor library was made with the immunoSEQ multiplex PCR assay. For the multiplex PCR, a mixture combining 60 forward primers for TCR Vbeta segments and 13 reverse primers for TCR Jbeta segments was used. Amplification of the CDR3 region of rearranged TCR beta genes was performed with a multiplex PCR assay on genomic DNA. The Illumina HiSeq System was used to sequence the amplified TCR beta libraries as 87-base-pair reads. On the study's bioinformatics: In a later analysis, some 80 million unique TCR beta chains were counted across the 500 to 850 repertoires, and roughly 9.9 million of these chains were shared by at least two donors. A nearest-neighbor algorithm error-corrected the raw reads and collapsed the reads into unique sequences, merging closely related sequences to remove PCR and sequencing errors. Alignment of CDR3 sequences to IMGT reference sequences was used to assign V, D and J gene segments. Each retained sequence needed at least a six-nucleotide match to both a V gene segment and a J gene segment. A rearrangement counted as productive if the CDR3 had no stop codons and remained in frame with V and J, and every other rearrangement counted as non-productive. CDR3 was defined according to IMGT convention as the region running from the second conserved V-encoded cysteine to the conserved J-encoded phenylalanine. In an earlier analysis of around 640 of the donors, sequences lacking an unambiguous match to a single V gene segment were excluded. An earlier analysis of 587 of the donors classified V segments as functional when productive rearrangements were above 56.7% and as segregating when the standard deviation between donors was above 5%. A statistical classification framework was built to diagnose cytomegalovirus status from the catalog of TCR beta chain sequences. V and J gene assignment, in a later analysis, came from comparing TCR nucleotide sequences with IMGT/GENE-DB human TR gene sequences. The TCRdist pipeline was used in a later analysis to assign CDR3 sequences and most-parsimonious VDJ recombination scenarios. In a later analysis, each TCR beta chain was defined by its CDR3 amino acid sequence together with its V-gene family, and reads without a unique V-gene family were excluded. In a later analysis, around 600 highly shared, low-generation-probability nucleotide sequences were removed to address suspected cross-contamination and a sequencing artifact. In a later analysis, a clonal expansion index for each public chain was calculated from normalized within-repertoire ranks of inferred template counts. A later analysis computed generation probabilities with a VDJ recombination model fitted to out-of-frame rearrangements, and checked the results against IGoR. A later analysis scored TCR-TCR, TCR-HLA and TCR-CMV co-occurrence with hypergeometric tests, applying a repertoire-size bias correction to TCR pairs. In a later analysis, false discovery rates were estimated by permuting HLA or CMV assignments 20 times. A later analysis grouped co-occurring TCRs with DBSCAN, adding TCRdist sequence similarity when clustering within HLA-allele-positive subsets. Repertoires with fewer than 30,000 or more than 120,000 public chains, plus five repertoires with anomalous nucleotide sharing, were excluded from co-occurrence clustering. TCRdb provides this immuneACCESS table in a form limited to in-frame rearrangements. Some clones are lacking; in checked studies, under half of them reflect an unresolved V gene, and why the rest are absent is not known. The V and J calls and clone size come from that table; D and trimming were worked out from the DNA. This sample has more than 85,000 clones in its table, and around 63% of those were observed once. Roughly 3.2% of the sample comes from the top ten.

The chain is made from TRBV4-2 and TRBJ1-5, with TRBD1 identical over 7 junction bases. Sample: PBMCs. The sequence derives from a young man in good health and CMV-seronegative. The DNA sequence follows: TGTGCCAGCAGCCACGACAGGGCGGATCAGCCCCAGCATTTT. Its translation reads: CASSHDRADQPQHF.